The rows below give T cell receptor beta chains drawn from one sample of a study of T cell changes during pregnancy in multiple sclerosis. Only in-frame clones appear in the TCRdb table, and some are missing; sequencing was by immunoSEQ multiplex PCR. The sample contains about 32,000 clones, 80% to 90% of which appear only once. Sequences were derived from CD8+ T cells from peripheral blood mononuclear cells, sampled in the third trimester of pregnancy. The receptors shown here come from a female donor with multiple sclerosis, enrolled in a pregnancy study. Each CDR3 is given without its conserved first and last residue. Clone size is given for some rows only: seen once, a few or many times, or a class if the clone is expanded.

CDR3aa: SVEDWPSTRNEQY
j_gene: TRBJ2-7
abundance: once
v_gene: TRBV29-1

CDR3aa: ASSPLGVYEQY
j_gene: TRBJ2-7
abundance: once
v_gene: TRBV5-1

CDR3aa: ASSQTGAWGYT
j_gene: TRBJ1-2
abundance: NA
v_gene: TRBV5-6

CDR3aa: ASSQERAGGAAF
j_gene: TRBJ1-1
abundance: NA
v_gene: TRBV4-2

CDR3aa: ASSRSDCTALGGYT
j_gene: TRBJ1-2
abundance: NA
v_gene: TRBV21-1

CDR3aa: ASSTLAGGRTDTQY
j_gene: TRBJ2-3
abundance: NA
v_gene: TRBV27

CDR3aa: ASSSPLGRYNEQF
j_gene: TRBJ2-1
abundance: NA
v_gene: TRBV7-8

CDR3aa: ASSAPLGNEQF
j_gene: TRBJ2-1
abundance: NA
v_gene: TRBV7-8

CDR3aa: ASSLGLAGSYEQY
j_gene: TRBJ2-7
abundance: NA
v_gene: TRBV9

CDR3aa: ASSATGTGGGYT
j_gene: TRBJ1-2
abundance: once
v_gene: TRBV6-1

CDR3aa: ASSGEGYT
j_gene: TRBJ1-2
abundance: NA
v_gene: TRBV9

CDR3aa: ASKGDEQF
j_gene: TRBJ2-1
abundance: NA
v_gene: TRBV27

CDR3aa: ASSSSSYEQY
j_gene: TRBJ2-7
abundance: NA
v_gene: TRBV27

CDR3aa: ASSLEGAGGGTEAF
j_gene: TRBJ1-1
abundance: NA
v_gene: TRBV27

CDR3aa: ATSRVGRAGLNTEAF
j_gene: TRBJ1-1
abundance: NA
v_gene: TRBV15

CDR3aa: ASSLEGPLGVEQY
j_gene: TRBJ2-7
abundance: NA
v_gene: TRBV5-1

CDR3aa: ASSIAPDLIGYNEQF
j_gene: TRBJ2-1
abundance: NA
v_gene: TRBV19

CDR3aa: ASSLGGWGDEQY
j_gene: TRBJ2-7
abundance: NA
v_gene: TRBV5-6

CDR3aa: ASSLGGELQPQH
j_gene: TRBJ1-5
abundance: NA
v_gene: TRBV5-1

CDR3aa: ASSYSGTSPRETQY
j_gene: TRBJ2-5
abundance: NA
v_gene: TRBV6-5

CDR3aa: ASSLGLAGGPYNEQF
j_gene: TRBJ2-1
abundance: NA
v_gene: TRBV7-3

CDR3aa: ASTRDRAHGYT
j_gene: TRBJ1-2
abundance: NA
v_gene: TRBV9

CDR3aa: ASSRRQGSEKLF
j_gene: TRBJ1-4
abundance: NA
v_gene: TRBV28

CDR3aa: ASSGPFLGYT
j_gene: TRBJ1-2
abundance: NA
v_gene: TRBV6-1

CDR3aa: ASSSRQGTGANVLT
j_gene: TRBJ2-6
abundance: NA
v_gene: TRBV9

CDR3aa: ASRELGGTAYEQY
j_gene: TRBJ2-7
abundance: NA
v_gene: TRBV2

CDR3aa: ASSLARRVQETQY
j_gene: TRBJ2-5
abundance: NA
v_gene: TRBV7-6

CDR3aa: ASSEARQVFVDQPQH
j_gene: TRBJ1-5
abundance: NA
v_gene: TRBV2

CDR3aa: ASSPGLRGNEQF
j_gene: TRBJ2-1
abundance: NA
v_gene: TRBV27

CDR3aa: ASSLEGQDGYT
j_gene: TRBJ1-2
abundance: NA
v_gene: TRBV28

CDR3aa: ASSTQGEQY
j_gene: TRBJ2-7
abundance: NA
v_gene: TRBV7-9

CDR3aa: ASSLSPTYEQY
j_gene: TRBJ2-7
abundance: NA
v_gene: TRBV11-2

CDR3aa: AGAPPLENTEAF
j_gene: TRBJ1-1
abundance: NA
v_gene: TRBV7-9

CDR3aa: ASSPPGTNGYT
j_gene: TRBJ1-2
abundance: NA
v_gene: TRBV19

CDR3aa: ASSYFREIEKEQF
j_gene: TRBJ2-1
abundance: NA
v_gene: TRBV27

CDR3aa: ASRRLVTSTDTQY
j_gene: TRBJ2-3
abundance: NA
v_gene: TRBV6-1

CDR3aa: ASSGGLSGNTIY
j_gene: TRBJ1-3
abundance: NA
v_gene: TRBV9

CDR3aa: ASSQDLAGTGQAF
j_gene: TRBJ1-1
abundance: NA
v_gene: TRBV4-1

CDR3aa: AWNNYTAGNYGYT
j_gene: TRBJ1-2
abundance: NA
v_gene: TRBV30

CDR3aa: ASSPTGGLNTEAF
j_gene: TRBJ1-1
abundance: NA
v_gene: TRBV28

CDR3aa: ASSPERSHDPTDTQY
j_gene: TRBJ2-3
abundance: NA
v_gene: TRBV7-9

CDR3aa: ATSRGLSRGVGELF
j_gene: TRBJ2-2
abundance: NA
v_gene: TRBV15

CDR3aa: ASSVGGGRGGYT
j_gene: TRBJ1-2
abundance: NA
v_gene: TRBV9

CDR3aa: ASSYSTTNEQF
j_gene: TRBJ2-1
abundance: NA
v_gene: TRBV6-5

CDR3aa: ASSEGSGEQY
j_gene: TRBJ2-7
abundance: NA
v_gene: TRBV6-1

CDR3aa: ASSPGGALGNTIY
j_gene: TRBJ1-3
abundance: NA
v_gene: TRBV28